The present TCR beta chain was sequenced within a study of blood T cell repertoires in COVID-19. In the study overall: PBMCs, B-cell-depleted T cells, or T cells provided the cDNA or gDNA that made up the material.

In the original processing: Amplification with reference gene primers provided the estimates of nucleated cell counts. Sequenced by immunoSEQ multiplex PCR; TCRdb stores in-frame clones only, minus some. That table gives V, J and clone size, and the DNA gave D and trimming. The profile covers 250,000 to 350,000 clones, with roughly 90% appearing a single time and under 7% taken by the ten largest. Seattle patients were enrolled during active infection and followed longitudinally. Sequencing was performed on peripheral blood. The source is a woman aged 25 to 39 with COVID-19, enrolled during active disease.

In DNA, the CDR3 is TGTGCCTGGGGTGAGGGGGCCGGGAACACTGAAGCTTTCTTT. It specifies CAWGEGAGNTEAFF. The chain employs TRBV30 and TRBJ1-1, with 7 nucleotides matching TRBD1. Germline-derived CDR1 and CDR2 are GTSNPN and SVGIG (reference sequence). V lost 5 bases and J lost 1; bases outside the gene matches: 7. The CDR3 is 14 residues long.